This is a list of T cell receptor beta chains from one sample in a study of monozygotic twins with inflammatory bowel disease. TCRdb reanalyzed the 5' RACE reads and collapses them to one entry per CDR3 protein, without DNA. This sample's table has around 380,000 distinct CDR3 sequences. Source material: blood. These receptors were collected from a human donor with ulcerative colitis or Crohn's disease, or a healthy co-twin of an affected twin (not recorded which). Both conserved end residues are part of each CDR3. Each record gives: J gene, V gene, CDR3 protein.

TRBJ2-7 TRBV7-9 CASSPPGGSVAEQYF
TRBJ2-7 TRBV5-1 CASSLSSGPTLYEQYF
TRBJ2-3 TRBV20-1 CRCGGRGDTQYF
TRBJ2-7 TRBV5-5 CASSRLERDSYEQYF
TRBJ2-3 TRBV6-1 CASSEFAASGGYTDTQYF
TRBJ1-2 TRBV6-5 CASGQGIGYTF
TRBJ1-6 TRBV5-6 CASSFRNSHSPNSPLHF
TRBJ2-7 TRBV7-9 CASSNLALVGEQYF
TRBJ1-1 TRBV27 CASSPTGIYTEAFF
TRBJ2-1 TRBV18 CASSRGQNSYNEQFF
TRBJ1-1 TRBV5-1 CASSMAGQGHTEAFF
TRBJ2-7 TRBV4-1 CASSQAQGYEQYF
TRBJ1-2 TRBV6-4 CASSRTGTGYGYTF
TRBJ2-7 TRBV5-6 CASSLMGPVSYEQYF
TRBJ2-3 TRBV2 CASSGTRSTERPQYF
TRBJ1-2 TRBV12-3/TRBV12-4 CASSSRTGANYGYTF
TRBJ2-7 TRBV9 CASSVHPETGMGEQYF
TRBJ2-1 TRBV5-4 CASSRGGDYYNEQFF
TRBJ2-3 TRBV7-2 CASRESGAGTDTQYF
TRBJ2-7 TRBV29-1 CSALLMSEQYF
TRBJ2-7 TRBV12-3/TRBV12-4 CASSLDRVTHEQYF
TRBJ2-2 TRBV11-2 CASRPPTSGSSRSNTGELFF
TRBJ2-6 TRBV27 CASRSRGLEGASGANVLTF
TRBJ1-5 TRBV3-1 CASSPTRNSNQPQHF
TRBJ2-5 TRBV29-1 CSVAVGRGGLIQETQYF
TRBJ2-6 TRBV19 CASSYTGSGANVLTF